Shown below are 4 T cell receptor beta chains from a single sample sequenced in a study of long-term antiretroviral therapy in people with HIV. The run of the v3.0 immunoSEQ assay was at survey level. Clones were read by immunoSEQ multiplex PCR, and TCRdb kept only the in-frame ones, dropping some. The sample lists 30,000 to 40,000 clones; around 79% were seen once. Source: unsorted PBMCs, taken 0.6 years after starting antiretroviral therapy. These receptors were collected from a man aged 18 to 29 with HIV.

The chain combines TRBV2 with TRBJ2-2; 8 bases agree with TRBD2. The CDR3 sequence is 14 residues long. CDR1 and CDR2 (germline): SNHLY, FYNNEI. V was clipped by 7 bases and J by 3 bases; unmatched bases: 4. CDR3 sequence reads: CASIREGHTGELFF. The CDR3 nucleotides read TGTGCCAGCATCCGGGAGGGCCACACCGGGGAGCTGTTTTTT.

The chain has TRBV4-1 and TRBJ2-7; D possibly uses TRBD1 or TRBD2 (5 bases each). Germline V gene data show CDR1 as MGHRA and CDR2 as YSYEKL. Trimming shortened V by 1 base and J by 4 bases, and 11 bases separated the two germline ends. CDR3 length: 14 amino acids. The CDR3 spells CASSQVGDQYEQYF. CDR3 nucleotides: TGCGCCAGCAGCCAAGTAGGGGACCAATACGAGCAGTACTTC.

This sequence joins TRBV19 and TRBJ2-7, with D possibly called TRBD1 or TRBD2 (6 bases each). The CDR3 spans 14 residues. Germline CDR1 is LNHDA and CDR2 is SQIVND (reference sequence). V was cut by 5 bases and J by 4 bases, with 15 bases left in between. Here the CDR3 reads CASSATGGIYEQYF. CDR3 nucleotides: TGTGCCAGTAGTGCGACAGGCGGGATTTACGAGCAGTACTTC.

This chain links TRBV11-2 with TRBJ2-5; possible D gene TRBD1, 5 bases. V gave up 6 bases and J gave up 5 bases, with 13 bases separating them. Germline CDR1 is SGHAT and CDR2 is FQNNGV. This CDR3 is built from 13 residues. CDR3: CASRGQGRETQYF. The CDR3 nucleotides are TGTGCCAGCAGGGGTCAGGGAAGGGAGACCCAGTACTTC.